The clone carrying this T cell receptor beta chain was recorded many times. Amplification from RNA transcripts yielded the TCR beta CDR3 regions. After a first-round RT-PCR with HTBI primers, a second-round multiplex PCR was run. TCRdb re-analysed the multiplex PCR reads in MiXCR, keeping a single row per CDR3 protein. The data contain about 400,000 distinct CDR3 sequences, around 19% of them singletons. This sample was included in a study of Graves' ophthalmopathy and Graves' hyperthyroidism. Germline CDR1 MNHEY, CDR2 SVGEGT. The CDR3 spans 16 residues. Trimming took off 5 bases at V and 4 bases at J, with 20 bases between the two ends.

This chain uses TRBV6-2 or TRBV6-3 with TRBJ1-1; possible D gene TRBD1, 6 bases. Specimen: peripheral blood. This receptor was identified in a woman aged 18-29 years with Graves' ophthalmopathy. The CDR3 here is CASSPMDRSMSTEAFF. Here the CDR3 DNA reads TGTGCCAGCAGTCCCATGGACAGAAGCATGAGCACTGAAGCTTTCTTT.